The clone carrying this T cell receptor (beta chain) was observed a few times. TCRdb re-derived calls from the 5' RACE reads in MiXCR, one entry per CDR3 protein. The data hold some 200,000 distinct CDR3 sequences, with around 9.1% observed a single time. This sample was included in a study of T-cell memory formation after mild COVID-19. Trimming removed 0 bases from V and 6 bases from J, with 12 bases in between. This CDR3 is built from 15 residues. Looked up from germline, CDR1 is SGHVS and CDR2 is FQNEAQ. The receptor was isolated from a young man who had mild COVID-19 (a few samples of this study predate the infection). Cell type and time point are not known. Sequences were obtained from PBMCs or a T cell subset sorted from them (not recorded which). This chain links TRBV7-8 with TRBJ2-1; D call uncertain. The CDR3 sequence is CASSLARWNANEQFF. Here the CDR3 DNA reads TGTGCCAGCAGCTTAGCTCGCTGGAACGCCAATGAGCAGTTCTTC.